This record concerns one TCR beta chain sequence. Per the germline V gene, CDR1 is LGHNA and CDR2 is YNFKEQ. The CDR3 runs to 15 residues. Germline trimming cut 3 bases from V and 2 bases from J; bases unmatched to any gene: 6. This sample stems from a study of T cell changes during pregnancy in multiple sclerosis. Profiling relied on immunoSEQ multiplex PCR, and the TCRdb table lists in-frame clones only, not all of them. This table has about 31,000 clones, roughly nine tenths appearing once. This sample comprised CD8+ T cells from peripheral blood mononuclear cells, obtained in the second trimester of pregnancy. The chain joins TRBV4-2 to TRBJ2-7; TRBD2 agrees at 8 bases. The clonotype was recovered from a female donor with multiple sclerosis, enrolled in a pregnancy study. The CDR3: CASSHSGGGTYEQYF. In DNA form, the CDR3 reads TGTGCCAGCAGCCATTCGGGAGGGGGTACCTACGAGCAGTACTTC.